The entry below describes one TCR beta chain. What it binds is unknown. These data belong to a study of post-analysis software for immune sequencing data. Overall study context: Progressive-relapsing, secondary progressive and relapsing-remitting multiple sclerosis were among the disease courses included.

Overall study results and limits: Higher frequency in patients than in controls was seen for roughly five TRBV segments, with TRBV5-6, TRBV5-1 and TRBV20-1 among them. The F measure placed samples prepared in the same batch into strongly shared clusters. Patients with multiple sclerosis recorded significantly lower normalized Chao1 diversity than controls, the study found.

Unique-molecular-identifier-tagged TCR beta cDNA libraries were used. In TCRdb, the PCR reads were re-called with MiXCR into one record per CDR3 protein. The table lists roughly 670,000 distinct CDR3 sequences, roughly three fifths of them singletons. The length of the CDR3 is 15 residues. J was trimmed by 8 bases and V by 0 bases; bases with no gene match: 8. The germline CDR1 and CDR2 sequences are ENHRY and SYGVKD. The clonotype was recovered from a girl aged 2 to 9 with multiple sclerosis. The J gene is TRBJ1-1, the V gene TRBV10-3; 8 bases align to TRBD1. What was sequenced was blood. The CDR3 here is CAISESGTGQVEAFF. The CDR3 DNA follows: TGTGCCATCAGTGAGTCGGGGACAGGCCAAGTGGAAGCTTTCTTT.